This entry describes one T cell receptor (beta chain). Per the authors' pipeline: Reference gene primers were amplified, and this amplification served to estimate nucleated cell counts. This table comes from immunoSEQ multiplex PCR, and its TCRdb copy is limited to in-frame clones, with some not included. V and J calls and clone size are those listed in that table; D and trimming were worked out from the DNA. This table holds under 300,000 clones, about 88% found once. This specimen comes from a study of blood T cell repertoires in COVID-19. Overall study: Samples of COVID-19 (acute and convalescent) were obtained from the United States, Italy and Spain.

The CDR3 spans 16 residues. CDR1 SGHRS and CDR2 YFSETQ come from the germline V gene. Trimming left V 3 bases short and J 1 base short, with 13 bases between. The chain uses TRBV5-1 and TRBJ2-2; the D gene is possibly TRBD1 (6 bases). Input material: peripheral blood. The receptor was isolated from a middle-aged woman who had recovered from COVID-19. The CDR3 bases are TGCGCCAGCAGCTCGCACAGGGATGGGAACACCGGGGAGCTGTTTTTT. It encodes CASSSHRDGNTGELFF.